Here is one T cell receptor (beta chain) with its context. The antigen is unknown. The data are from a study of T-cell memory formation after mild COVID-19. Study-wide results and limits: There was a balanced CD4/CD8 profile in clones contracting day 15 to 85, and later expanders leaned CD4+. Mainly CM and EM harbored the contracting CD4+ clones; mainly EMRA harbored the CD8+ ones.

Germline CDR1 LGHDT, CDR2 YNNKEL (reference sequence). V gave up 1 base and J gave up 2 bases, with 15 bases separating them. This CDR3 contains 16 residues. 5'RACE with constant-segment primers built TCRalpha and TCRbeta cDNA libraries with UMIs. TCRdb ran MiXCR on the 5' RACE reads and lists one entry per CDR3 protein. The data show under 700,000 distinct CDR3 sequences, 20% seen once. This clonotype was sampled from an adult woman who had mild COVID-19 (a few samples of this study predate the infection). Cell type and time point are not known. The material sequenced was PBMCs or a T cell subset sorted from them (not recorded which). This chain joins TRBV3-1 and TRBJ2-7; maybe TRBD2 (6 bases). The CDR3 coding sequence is TGTGCCAGCAGCCAAGCCCCCGCTACGGGGGCCTACGAGCAGTACTTC. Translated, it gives CASSQAPATGAYEQYF.